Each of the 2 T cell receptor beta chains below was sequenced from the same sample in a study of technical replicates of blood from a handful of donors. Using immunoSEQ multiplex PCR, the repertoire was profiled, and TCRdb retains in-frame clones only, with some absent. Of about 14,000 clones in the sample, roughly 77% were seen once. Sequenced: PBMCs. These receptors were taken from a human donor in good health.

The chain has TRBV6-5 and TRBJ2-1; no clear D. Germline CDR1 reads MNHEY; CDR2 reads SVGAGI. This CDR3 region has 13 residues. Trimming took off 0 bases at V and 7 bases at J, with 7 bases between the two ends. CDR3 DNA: TGTGCCAGCAGTTACTCGAGGCAGAATGAGCAGTTCTTC. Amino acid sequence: CASSYSRQNEQFF.

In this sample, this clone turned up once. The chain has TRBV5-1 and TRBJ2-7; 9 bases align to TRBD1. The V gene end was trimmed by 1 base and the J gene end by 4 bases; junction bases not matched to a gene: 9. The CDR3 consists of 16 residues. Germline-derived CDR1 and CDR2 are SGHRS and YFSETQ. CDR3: CASSLSPGQGRYEQYF. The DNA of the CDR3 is TGCGCCAGCAGCTTGTCTCCGGGACAGGGTCGGTACGAGCAGTACTTC.